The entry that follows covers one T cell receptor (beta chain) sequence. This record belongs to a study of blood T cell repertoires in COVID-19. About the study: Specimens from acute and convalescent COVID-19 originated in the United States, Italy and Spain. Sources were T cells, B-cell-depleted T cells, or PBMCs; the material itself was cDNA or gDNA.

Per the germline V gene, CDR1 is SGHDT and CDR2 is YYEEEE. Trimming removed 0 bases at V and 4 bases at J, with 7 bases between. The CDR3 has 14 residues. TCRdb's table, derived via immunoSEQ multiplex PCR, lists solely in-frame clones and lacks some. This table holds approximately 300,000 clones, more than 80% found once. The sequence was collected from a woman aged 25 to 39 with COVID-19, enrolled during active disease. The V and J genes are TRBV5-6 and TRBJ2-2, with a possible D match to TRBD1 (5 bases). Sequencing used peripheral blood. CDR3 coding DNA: TGTGCCAGCAGCTTGGGACAGCTCACCGGGGAGCTGTTTTTT. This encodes CASSLGQLTGELFF.